Presented here are 16 T cell receptor beta chains from one specimen sequenced in a study of T cell responses to AZD1222 COVID-19 vaccine (dated by TCRdb to the early 2020s). Library method: the immunoSEQ multiplex PCR assay. The table comes from immuneACCESS by way of TCRdb, which keeps in-frame sequences with V and J called. Part of the clones is missing from these tables; in studies checked, under half for an unresolved V gene and the rest for unknown reasons. The sample data list tens of thousands of clones, and approximately 93% of these were observed just once. Over 40% of the sample comes from the top ten. According to the study, the label for this sample's time point signals: baseline before first vaccination. The input for sequencing was peripheral blood, taken on day 0 of AZD1222 vaccination. These receptor sequences come from an adult in good health.

The chain recombines TRBV5-1 with TRBJ2-6; perhaps TRBD1 as D (5 bases). Between the trimmed V and J ends, which lost 1 base and 3 bases, there was a span of 14 bases. CDR3 size: 17 residues. The germline V gene encodes CDR1 SGHRS and CDR2 YFSETQ. The chain's CDR3 is CASSLSAGMSGANVLTF. The CDR3 nucleotides are TGCGCCAGCAGCTTGTCCGCAGGGATGAGTGGGGCCAACGTCCTGACTTTC.

The chain is built from TRBV6-5 and TRBJ1-1; TRBD1 agrees at 7 bases. Trimming removed 5 bases from V and 1 base from J; junction bases left unmatched: 4. From germline, CDR1 is MNHEY and CDR2 SVGAGI. The CDR3 consists of 14 residues. The DNA for the CDR3 is TGTGCCAGCAGTACAGGGGCGAAGAACACTGAAGCTTTCTTT. Translated, it gives CASSTGAKNTEAFF.

The chain is built from TRBV6-2 or TRBV6-3 and TRBJ2-5, with D perhaps matching TRBD2 (5 bases). Germline CDR1 and CDR2: MNHEY and SVGEGT. This CDR3 is built from 14 residues. V lost 5 bases to trimming and J lost 2 bases, with 12 bases between them. The CDR3 bases are TGTGCCAGCAGTACCTGGGCGGGTCAAGAGACCCAGTACTTC. Its translation is CASSTWAGQETQYF.

V gene TRBV7-8 combines with J gene TRBJ1-2, with 10 bases aligning to TRBD1. The J segment lost 3 bases and the V segment lost 7 bases, leaving 11 bases of the junction unmatched. The CDR3 is made up of 16 amino acids. In germline, CDR1 is SGHVS, CDR2 FQNEAQ. The CDR3 coding sequence is TGTGCCAGCACCAAAACCGGACAGGGGGACCACTATGGCTACACCTTC. Translating gives CASTKTGQGDHYGYTF.

Written as DNA, the CDR3 is TGTGCCAGCAGCGAGGGCCTCCGGGAGACCCAGTACTTC. This gives the protein CASSEGLRETQYF. The chain has TRBV5-4 and TRBJ2-5, with TRBD2 as a possible D gene (5 bases). Germline CDR1 reads SGHNT; CDR2 reads YYREEE (reference sequence). Trimming pared 4 bases from V and 5 bases from J, leaving 12 bases between. The CDR3 loop spans 13 amino acids.

The rearrangement uses TRBV9 and TRBJ1-1; the D gene is possibly TRBD1 (5 bases). Trimming pared 4 bases from V and 4 bases from J, leaving 11 bases between. There are 13 residues in the CDR3. Germline CDR1 reads SGDLS; CDR2 reads YYNGEE. The CDR3 coding sequence is TGTGCCAGCAGCCCGTGGGGGAGCACTGAAGCTTTCTTT. Residues: CASSPWGSTEAFF.

This clone appeared a single time. The chain employs TRBV5-4 and TRBJ1-1; TRBD1 agrees at 7 bases. CDR1 SGHNT and CDR2 YYREEE come from the germline V gene (reference sequence). The V segment lost 0 bases and the J segment 6 bases; nucleotides outside the gene matches: 8. This CDR3 has 15 amino acids. CDR3 amino acids: CASSLESGRGAEAFF. The CDR3 DNA reads as TGTGCCAGCAGCTTGGAGAGCGGCAGGGGGGCTGAAGCTTTCTTT.

J is TRBJ2-2 and V is TRBV4-1, with TRBD2 matching 12 bases. Germline V lookup: CDR1 MGHRA, CDR2 YSYEKL. V trimming: 3 bases; J trimming: 7 bases; junction bases outside the gene matches: 3. The CDR3 has 15 amino acids. The CDR3 reads CASSQASGGGGELFF. The CDR3 nucleotides are TGCGCCAGCAGCCAGGCTAGCGGGGGGGGCGGGGAGCTGTTTTTT.

The chain carries TRBV3-1 (or the pseudogene TRBV3-2) and TRBJ1-2, with 10 positions matching TRBD1. This CDR3 has 15 amino acids. The V and J ends lost 4 bases and 6 bases, in that order; junction bases with no gene match: 8. The germline V gene has CDR1 LGHDT and CDR2 YNNKEL (reference sequence). This chain's CDR3 is CASSPAGTGANGYTF. The CDR3 DNA reads as TGTGCCAGCAGCCCCGCCGGGACAGGGGCTAATGGCTACACCTTC.

This chain joins TRBV2 and TRBJ2-6; 8 bases are a match to TRBD1. Trimming removed 6 bases from V and 0 bases from J; junction bases left unmatched: 7. The germline V gene encodes CDR1 SNHLY and CDR2 FYNNEI. This CDR3 is 17 amino acids long. The CDR3 reads CASRIQGVGSGANVLTF. DNA of the CDR3: TGTGCCAGCAGAATACAGGGGGTCGGCTCTGGGGCCAACGTCCTGACTTTC.

The chain combines TRBV18 with TRBJ1-1; D remains unclear. In germline, CDR1 is KGHSH, CDR2 LQKENI. This CDR3 spans 13 amino acids. V was trimmed by 2 bases and J by 0 bases, leaving 4 bases between them. The CDR3 region has the DNA TGTGCCAGCTCACCAAAAATGAACACTGAAGCTTTCTTT. Its translation: CASSPKMNTEAFF.

The chain uses TRBV5-6 and TRBJ1-6; D not resolved. V was pared by 4 bases and J by 7 bases, with 21 bases between. This CDR3 is built from 17 residues. Germline CDR1 SGHDT, CDR2 YYEEEE. This chain's CDR3 is CASSDNHGPNPNSPLHF. DNA for the CDR3: TGTGCCAGCAGCGATAACCACGGCCCTAACCCCAATTCACCCCTCCACTTT.

V usage is TRBV12-1 and J usage is TRBJ1-5. TRBV12-1 is an annotated pseudogene. This CDR3 contains 20 residues. The CDR3 sequence: CASSFKSTGPAEKSNQPQHF. DNA for the CDR3: TGTGCCAGCAGCTTTAAGTCTACCGGGCCGGCGGAAAAATCCAATCAGCCCCAGCATTTT.

The rearrangement links TRBV2 to TRBJ1-4, with no clear D. The CDR3 is made up of 14 amino acids. V lost 1 base, J lost 4 bases, and 7 bases lay in between. Germline-derived CDR1 and CDR2 are SNHLY and FYNNEI. CDR3 sequence: CASSEDRGNEKLFF. CDR3 bases: TGTGCCAGCAGTGAAGACCGGGGTAATGAAAAACTGTTTTTT. The complete variable domain, with remaining parts taken from reference TRBV2 and TRBJ1-4, reads EPEVTQTPSHQVTQMGQEVILRCVPISNHLYFYWYRQILGQKVEFLVSFYNNEISEKSEIFDDQFSVERPDGSNFTLKIRSTKLEDSAMYFCASSEDRGNEKLFFGSGTQLSVL.

The chain links TRBV6-5 to TRBJ1-2; 10 nucleotides align to TRBD1. The germline V gene encodes CDR1 MNHEY and CDR2 SVGAGI. Trimming at V came to 8 bases and at J to 8 bases, leaving 5 bases not matched to a gene. This CDR3 has 12 residues. In DNA, the CDR3 is TGTGCCAGCCGGCCGACAGGGGGCGGCTACACCTTC. Translation: CASRPTGGGYTF.

This chain links TRBV4-3 with TRBJ2-5, with 7 bases that match TRBD2. Per germline, CDR1 LGHNA and CDR2 YSLEER. V was clipped by 1 base and J by 4 bases; unmatched bases: 3. The CDR3 spans 14 residues. The CDR3 coding sequence is TGCGCCAGCAGCCAAGGAGGCGGGGGAGAGACCCAGTACTTC. Encoded protein: CASSQGGGGETQYF.